The TCR beta chain under discussion was sequenced for a study of vaccination effects on CD4 cells after COVID-19. The ends were cut back, 6 bases at V and 4 bases at J, with 13 bases in the middle. The CDR3 has 13 residues. The germline gives CDR1 MNHNY, CDR2 SVGAGI (reference sequence). Antigen-specific CD4+ T cell clonotypes were called by their expansion after viral peptide-pool culture in ViraFEST. Upon completion of roughly ten days in culture, CD4+ T cells were isolated. Either the mRNA-1273 or the BNT162b2 vaccine was given to participants as two doses. Generated by immunoSEQ multiplex PCR, the TCRdb table keeps only in-frame clones and is missing some. The data show tens of thousands of clones, around 74% seen once. Points on this clone: Its antigen is as yet unknown.

The sequences come from CD4+ T cells from PBMCs cultured with HCoV-229E spike peptides, collected after COVID-19 vaccination. The rearrangement links TRBV6-6 to TRBJ2-7; D possibly matches TRBD1 or TRBD2 (5 bases each). The TCR comes from a human donor who received a COVID-19 vaccine. The CDR3 here is CASSREQEYEQYV. CDR3 in DNA: TGTGCCAGCAGCCGGGAACAGGAGTACGAGCAGTACGTC.